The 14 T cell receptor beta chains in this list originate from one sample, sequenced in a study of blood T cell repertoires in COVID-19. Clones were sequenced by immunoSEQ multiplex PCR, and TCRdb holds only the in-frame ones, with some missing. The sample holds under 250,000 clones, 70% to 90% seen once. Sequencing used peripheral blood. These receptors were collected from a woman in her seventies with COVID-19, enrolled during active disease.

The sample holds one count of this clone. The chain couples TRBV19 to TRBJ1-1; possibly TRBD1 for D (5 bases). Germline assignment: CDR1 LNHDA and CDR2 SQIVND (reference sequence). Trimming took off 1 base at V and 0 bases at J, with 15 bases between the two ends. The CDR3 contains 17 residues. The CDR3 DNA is TGTGCCAGTAGTATAGGATGGGTCGGGGGAGTGAACACTGAAGCTTTCTTT. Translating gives CASSIGWVGGVNTEAFF.

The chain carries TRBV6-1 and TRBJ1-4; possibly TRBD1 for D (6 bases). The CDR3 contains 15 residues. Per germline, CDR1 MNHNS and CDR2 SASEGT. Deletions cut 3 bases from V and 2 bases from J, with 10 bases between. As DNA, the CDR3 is TGTGCCAGCAGTGATTCAGGGGCCACTAATGAAAAACTGTTTTTT. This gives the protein CASSDSGATNEKLFF.

The CDR3 sequence is CASSYVGSNQPQHF. CDR3 nucleotide sequence: TGTGCCAGCAGTTACGTCGGTAGCAATCAGCCCCAGCATTTT. The chain uses TRBV6-2 or TRBV6-3 and TRBJ1-5; D is unclear. Trimming left V 2 bases short and J 0 bases short, with 5 bases between. Germline CDR1 MNHEY, CDR2 SVGEGT. The CDR3 totals 14 residues.

The DNA for the CDR3 is TGTGCCAGTCAAGAGGAAACGAACACTGAAGCTTTCTTT. Protein product: CASQEETNTEAFF. The chain is built from TRBV25-1 and TRBJ1-1; no reliable D call. Germline values: CDR1 MGHDK, CDR2 SYGVNS. CDR3 size: 13 residues. V shed 9 bases and J shed 1 base, with 12 bases lying between them.

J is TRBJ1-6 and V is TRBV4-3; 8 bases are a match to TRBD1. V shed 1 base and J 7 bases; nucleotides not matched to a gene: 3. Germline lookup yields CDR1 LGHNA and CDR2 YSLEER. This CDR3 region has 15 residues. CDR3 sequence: CASSQGPGGNSPLHF. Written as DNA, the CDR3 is TGCGCCAGCAGCCAAGGCCCAGGGGGCAATTCACCCCTCCACTTT.

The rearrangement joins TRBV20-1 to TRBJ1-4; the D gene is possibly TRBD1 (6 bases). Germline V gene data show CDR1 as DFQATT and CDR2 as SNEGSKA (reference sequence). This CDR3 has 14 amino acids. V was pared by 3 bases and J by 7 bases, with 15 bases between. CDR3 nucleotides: TGCAGTGCTAGTCCGGGGGGCCGTCGTGAAAAACTGTTTTTT. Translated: CSASPGGRREKLFF.

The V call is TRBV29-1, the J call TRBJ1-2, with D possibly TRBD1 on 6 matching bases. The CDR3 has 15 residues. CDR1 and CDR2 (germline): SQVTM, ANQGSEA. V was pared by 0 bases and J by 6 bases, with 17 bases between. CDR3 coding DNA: TGCAGCGTTGAAGAAGAAGACTGGACAGCGGATGGCTACACCTTC. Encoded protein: CSVEEEDWTADGYTF.

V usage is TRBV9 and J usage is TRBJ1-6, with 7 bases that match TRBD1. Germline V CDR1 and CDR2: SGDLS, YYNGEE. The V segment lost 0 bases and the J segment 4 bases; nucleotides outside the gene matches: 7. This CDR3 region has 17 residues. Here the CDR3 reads CASSVEGTGAYNSPLHF. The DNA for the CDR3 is TGTGCCAGCAGCGTAGAGGGCACAGGGGCATATAATTCACCCCTCCACTTT.

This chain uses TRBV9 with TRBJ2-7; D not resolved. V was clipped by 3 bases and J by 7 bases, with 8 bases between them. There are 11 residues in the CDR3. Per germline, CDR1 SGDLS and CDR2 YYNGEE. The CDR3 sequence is CASSEPEEQYF. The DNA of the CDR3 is TGTGCCAGCAGCGAGCCCGAGGAGCAGTACTTC.

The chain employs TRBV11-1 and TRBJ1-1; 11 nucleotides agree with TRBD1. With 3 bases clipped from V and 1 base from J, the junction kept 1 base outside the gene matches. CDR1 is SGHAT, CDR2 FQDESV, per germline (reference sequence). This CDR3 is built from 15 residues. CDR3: CASSFGQGANTEAFF. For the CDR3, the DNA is TGTGCCAGCAGCTTTGGACAGGGGGCGAACACTGAAGCTTTCTTT.

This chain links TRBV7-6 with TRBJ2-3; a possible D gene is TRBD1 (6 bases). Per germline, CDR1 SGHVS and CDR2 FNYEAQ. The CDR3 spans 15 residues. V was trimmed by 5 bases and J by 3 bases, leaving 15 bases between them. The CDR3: CASSQGTISTDTQYF. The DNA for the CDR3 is TGTGCCAGCAGCCAGGGGACGATAAGTACAGATACGCAGTATTTT.

This chain's CDR3 is CASRRDTTNYGYTF. In DNA form, the CDR3 reads TGTGCCAGCAGACGGGACACCACTAACTATGGCTACACCTTC. This chain links TRBV2 with TRBJ1-2; tentative D call: TRBD1 (6 bases). The CDR3 is 14 residues long. Deletions cut 6 bases from V and 0 bases from J, with 11 bases between. Germline V gives CDR1 SNHLY, CDR2 FYNNEI.

The CDR3 protein is CASSLRQGSDTEAFF. The DNA for the CDR3 is TGTGCCAGCAGCCTCAGACAGGGTTCGGACACTGAAGCTTTCTTT. The rearrangement joins TRBV4-2 to TRBJ1-1; 7 positions agree with TRBD1. This CDR3 has 15 amino acids. Trimming cost V 4 bases and J 3 bases; bases outside gene matches: 8. Looked up from germline, CDR1 is LGHNA and CDR2 is YNFKEQ.

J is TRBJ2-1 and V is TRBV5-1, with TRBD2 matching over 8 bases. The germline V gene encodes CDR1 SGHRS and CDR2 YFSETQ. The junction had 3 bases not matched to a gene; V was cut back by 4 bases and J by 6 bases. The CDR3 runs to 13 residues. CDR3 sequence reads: CASSVGTSNEQFF. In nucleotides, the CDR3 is TGCGCCAGCAGCGTCGGGACTAGCAATGAGCAGTTCTTC.